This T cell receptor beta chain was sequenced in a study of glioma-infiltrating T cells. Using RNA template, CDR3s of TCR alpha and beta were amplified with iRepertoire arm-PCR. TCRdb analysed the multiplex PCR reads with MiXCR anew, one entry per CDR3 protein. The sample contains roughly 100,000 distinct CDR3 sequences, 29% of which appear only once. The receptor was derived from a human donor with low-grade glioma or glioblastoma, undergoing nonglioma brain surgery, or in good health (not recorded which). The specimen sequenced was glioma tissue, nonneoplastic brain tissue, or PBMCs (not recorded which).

The DNA for the CDR3 is TGCAGCTCTTGGGCAGGGGGGGCCAGGAGGGTCACTGAAGCTTTCTTT. Protein product: CSSWAGGARRVTEAFF. The chain recombines TRBV29-1 with TRBJ1-1; 7 bases map to TRBD1. The ends lost 8 bases at V and 4 bases at J; junction bases unmatched: 19. The CDR3 runs 16 residues. CDR1 is SQVTM, CDR2 ANQGSEA, per germline. Full variable domain (rest looked up from reference TRBV29-1 and TRBJ1-1): SAVISQKPSRDICQRGTSLTIQCQVDSQVTMMFWYRQQPGQSLTLIATANQGSEATYESGFVIDKFPISRPNLTFSTLTVSNMSPEDSSIYLCSSWAGGARRVTEAFFGQGTRLTVV.